The T cell receptor beta chain under discussion was sequenced for a study of regulatory T cells in long-lasting Graves disease (dated by TCRdb to the early 2020s). In the study overall: Persistent Graves' disease meant more than 5 years of antithyroid drug treatment with TSH receptor autoantibodies that stayed positive. A total of approximately 35 samples underwent TCR sequencing: about 13 from persistent and approximately 20 from newly diagnosed Graves' disease patients. Peripheral blood TCR sequencing and RNA sequencing compared persistent Graves' disease patients with newly diagnosed Graves' disease patients. Antithyroid drugs had been taken for about 10.3 years on average by persistent Graves' disease patients in the clinical cohort. The study was conducted in China and was registered as a clinical trial. The study at large found these results: The authors noted that the small sample size was a limitation that may lower accuracy. TRBV28, TRBJ1-2 and TRBJ2-5 were preferentially used in persistent disease, while TRBV20-1 and TRBJ2-1 were favored in newly diagnosed disease. A larger number of public clonotypes was shared among persistent patients (approximately 3,000) than among newly diagnosed patients (around 880). Peripheral blood alone was examined, since thyroid tissue, which constituted the primary lesion, could not be accessed. Compared with newly diagnosed patients, persistent Graves' disease patients had lower TCR Shannon entropy and fewer highly expanded clones, which suggests clonal expansion. Only the TCR beta chain was sequenced and analyzed.

From cysteine to phenylalanine, the CDR3 is 13 amino acids long. CDR3 DNA is the only sequence kept; it has 39 bases, read in frame from the first base. The germline V gene provides CDR1 MDHEN and CDR2 SYDVKM. V lost 4 bases and J lost 6 bases; the stretch between them is 12 bases long. The time point label here, explained by the study, means: persistent/refractory GD, antithyroid drugs over 5 years with positive TRAb. For both TCR sequencing and RNA sequencing, RNA was extracted from PBMCs in TRIzol. The diagnosis of Graves' disease was made according to American Thyroid Association guidelines. The patients came from an endocrinology department in Xi'an, China. Each patient gave approximately 8.8 milliliters of peripheral blood, collected in an EDTA anticoagulant tube. Ficoll Paque Plus density gradient separation was used to isolate PBMCs, and no further T cell sorting was done. RNA quality was checked with an Agilent 2100 Bioanalyzer and agarose gel, and concentration with a NanoDrop 2000.

Library preparation employed multiplex PCR. TCRdb records Illumina HiSeq 4000 as the sequencer. iRepertoire HTBI primers and Arm-PCR amplification of CDR3 regions were used to construct TCR beta libraries. Gel purification was performed on PCR products prior to sequencing. Concerning the study's data processing: Gene usage analysis of CDR3 amino acid clonotypes used the approximately 56 TRBV and more than 13 TRBJ segments found across samples. COPE and FqMerger were used to merge filtered high-quality paired reads into contigs. BLAST was used to align contigs to the IMGT TRBV, TRBD and TRBJ reference genes, and CDR3 was defined following IMGT. Any clonotype with a frequency above 0.1% was classified as a highly expanded clone. Shannon entropy was used to measure repertoire diversity, and the Gini coefficient was used to measure V-J evenness. A clonotype found in more than one individual was treated as public. TCRdb ran its own pipeline on the public reads, namely fastp trimming at Q25 and MiXCR clone calling, and kept in-frame beta chains. Rows merge per CDR3 protein into single entries with the most common DNA and genes. TCRdb, not the authors, supplied the V and J calls. Across this sample there are more than 300,000 distinct CDR3 sequences, with approximately 25% seen only once. Approximately 28% of the sample rests with the top ten.

The sample holds many counts of this clonotype. Which antigen it targets is not known. No much larger clone exists at a distance of one base, and base qualities are not known. The rearrangement joined TRBV28 to TRBJ1-1; the D gene is unclear. This receptor was taken from a woman aged 40 to 49 with Graves disease. Donor details come from another sample of the same person, matched by shared clones. The material was peripheral blood mononuclear cells (PBMCs), obtained when the disease was refractory, from a patient treated with antithyroid drugs. The nucleotide sequence reads TGTGCCAGCAGTTACACAACGGAACCTGAAGCTTTCTTT. It specifies CASSYTTEPEAFF.